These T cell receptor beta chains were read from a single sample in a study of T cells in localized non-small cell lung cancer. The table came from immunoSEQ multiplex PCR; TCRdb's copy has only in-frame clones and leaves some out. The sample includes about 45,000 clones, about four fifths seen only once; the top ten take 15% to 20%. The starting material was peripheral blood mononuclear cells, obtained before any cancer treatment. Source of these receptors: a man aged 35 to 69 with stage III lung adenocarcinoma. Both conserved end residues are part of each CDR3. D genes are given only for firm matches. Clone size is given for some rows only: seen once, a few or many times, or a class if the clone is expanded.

CDR3 protein: CASSFSLAGVYTDTQYF
CDR3 DNA: TGTGCCAGCAGCTTCTCTCTAGCGGGGGTTTACACAGATACGCAGTATTTT
J gene: TRBJ2-3
V gene: TRBV5-4
clone size: NA
D gene: TRBD2

CDR3 protein: CAWRPTTGASYGYTF
CDR3 DNA: TGTGCCTGGAGACCCACTACAGGGGCTAGTTATGGCTACACCTTC
J gene: TRBJ1-2
V gene: TRBV30
clone size: NA
D gene: TRBD1

CDR3 protein: CASSYSVTTYNEQFF
CDR3 DNA: TGTGCCAGCAGTTACTCGGTAACGACCTACAATGAGCAGTTCTTC
J gene: TRBJ2-1
V gene: TRBV6-5
clone size: NA
D gene: NA

CDR3 protein: CASSLAGGEQYF
CDR3 DNA: TGTGCCAGCAGCTTGGCAGGGGGCGAGCAGTACTTC
J gene: TRBJ2-7
V gene: TRBV5-4
clone size: NA
D gene: TRBD1

CDR3 protein: CASSVDTPRDEQYF
CDR3 DNA: TGTGCCAGCAGCGTAGATACCCCAAGGGACGAGCAGTACTTC
J gene: TRBJ2-7
V gene: TRBV9
clone size: NA
D gene: NA

CDR3 protein: CASSVSGGPYNEQFF
CDR3 DNA: TGTGCCAGCAGCGTTAGCGGGGGGCCCTACAATGAGCAGTTCTTC
J gene: TRBJ2-1
V gene: TRBV11-1
clone size: NA
D gene: TRBD2

CDR3 protein: CASTRDRGSNQPQHF
CDR3 DNA: TGTGCCAGCACCCGGGACAGGGGTAGCAATCAGCCCCAGCATTTT
J gene: TRBJ1-5
V gene: TRBV6-1
clone size: NA
D gene: TRBD1

CDR3 protein: CASRQTGLTDTQYF
CDR3 DNA: TGTGCCAGCAGGCAGACTGGGTTAACAGATACGCAGTATTTT
J gene: TRBJ2-3
V gene: TRBV14
clone size: NA
D gene: NA

CDR3 protein: CASRKGVAWANVLTF
CDR3 DNA: TGTGCCAGCAGGAAGGGGGTCGCCTGGGCCAACGTCCTGACTTTC
J gene: TRBJ2-6
V gene: TRBV27
clone size: once
D gene: NA

CDR3 protein: CASSYQQPRNTEAFF
CDR3 DNA: TGTGCCAGCAGTTACCAACAGCCCCGGAACACTGAAGCTTTCTTT
J gene: TRBJ1-1
V gene: TRBV6-6
clone size: few
D gene: NA

CDR3 protein: CASSLRDSERANYGYTF
CDR3 DNA: TGTGCCAGCAGCTTGAGGGACAGTGAGCGAGCTAACTATGGCTACACCTTC
J gene: TRBJ1-2
V gene: TRBV5-8
clone size: NA
D gene: TRBD1

CDR3 protein: CASSVGTGTYEQYF
CDR3 DNA: TGCGCCAGCAGTGTAGGGACAGGGACCTACGAGCAGTACTTC
J gene: TRBJ2-7
V gene: TRBV10-2
clone size: few
D gene: TRBD1

CDR3 protein: CASSISGGSYEQYF
CDR3 DNA: TGTGCCAGCAGCATTAGCGGGGGCTCCTACGAGCAGTACTTC
J gene: TRBJ2-7
V gene: TRBV7-2
clone size: once
D gene: TRBD2

CDR3 protein: CASSLGGATRGYEQYF
CDR3 DNA: TGTGCCAGCAGCTTGGGAGGGGCGACCAGGGGGTACGAGCAGTACTTC
J gene: TRBJ2-7
V gene: TRBV5-4
clone size: NA
D gene: TRBD1

CDR3 protein: CASSPREGAIPPNEQFF
CDR3 DNA: TGTGCCAGCTCACCACGGGAGGGGGCGATTCCCCCGAATGAGCAGTTCTTC
J gene: TRBJ2-1
V gene: TRBV18
clone size: NA
D gene: NA

CDR3 protein: CASSLGAGAQETQYF
CDR3 DNA: TGTGCCAGCAGCTTAGGGGCAGGGGCGCAGGAGACCCAGTACTTC
J gene: TRBJ2-5
V gene: TRBV11-2
clone size: few
D gene: NA

CDR3 protein: CASGRGLHTDTQYF
CDR3 DNA: TGTGCCAGCGGACGGGGGCTCCACACAGATACGCAGTATTTT
J gene: TRBJ2-3
V gene: TRBV7-2
clone size: NA
D gene: NA

CDR3 protein: CSVWTGTYEQYF
CDR3 DNA: TGCAGCGTTTGGACAGGCACCTACGAGCAGTACTTC
J gene: TRBJ2-7
V gene: TRBV29-1
clone size: NA
D gene: TRBD1

CDR3 protein: CAWTPRGTQLSSYNSPLHF
CDR3 DNA: TGTGCCTGGACCCCCAGGGGCACCCAACTCAGCTCCTATAATTCACCCCTCCACTTT
J gene: TRBJ1-6
V gene: TRBV30
clone size: NA
D gene: NA

CDR3 protein: CASRAGITGELFF
CDR3 DNA: TGTGCCAGCAGGGCAGGGATCACCGGGGAGCTGTTTTTT
J gene: TRBJ2-2
V gene: TRBV27
clone size: NA
D gene: NA

CDR3 protein: CAISDPQRQETQYF
CDR3 DNA: TGTGCCATCAGTGACCCTCAAAGGCAAGAGACCCAGTACTTC
J gene: TRBJ2-5
V gene: TRBV10-3
clone size: NA
D gene: NA

CDR3 protein: CASSITGNTEAFF
CDR3 DNA: TGTGCCAGTAGTATTACGGGGAACACTGAAGCTTTCTTT
J gene: TRBJ1-1
V gene: TRBV19
clone size: NA
D gene: NA

CDR3 protein: CASTRTVGSYEQYF
CDR3 DNA: TGTGCCAGCACTAGGACTGTCGGGTCCTACGAGCAGTACTTC
J gene: TRBJ2-7
V gene: TRBV6-1
clone size: NA
D gene: NA

CDR3 protein: CASSWDGKNYGYTF
CDR3 DNA: TGTGCCAGCTCCTGGGACGGAAAGAACTATGGCTACACCTTC
J gene: TRBJ1-2
V gene: TRBV2
clone size: NA
D gene: NA

CDR3 protein: CSVEWYQETQYF
CDR3 DNA: TGCAGCGTTGAATGGTACCAAGAGACCCAGTACTTC
J gene: TRBJ2-5
V gene: TRBV29-1
clone size: NA
D gene: NA

CDR3 protein: CASSLEAGAIDTQYF
CDR3 DNA: TGTGCCAGCAGCTTAGAAGCGGGGGCGATAGATACGCAGTATTTT
J gene: TRBJ2-3
V gene: TRBV7-2
clone size: NA
D gene: TRBD2

CDR3 protein: CASSPFLDNLSYEQYF
CDR3 DNA: TGTGCCAGCAGTCCTTTCTTGGACAACCTCTCCTACGAGCAGTACTTC
J gene: TRBJ2-7
V gene: TRBV27
clone size: NA
D gene: NA

CDR3 protein: CASSLEGRQGETQYF
CDR3 DNA: TGTGCCAGCAGCTTAGAGGGAAGACAGGGGGAGACCCAGTACTTC
J gene: TRBJ2-5
V gene: TRBV7-6
clone size: once
D gene: TRBD1

CDR3 protein: CASSRTGSSYEQYF
CDR3 DNA: TGTGCCAGCAGTCGTACAGGGAGCTCCTACGAGCAGTACTTC
J gene: TRBJ2-7
V gene: TRBV6-5
clone size: medium-sized
D gene: NA

CDR3 protein: CASSGSGITTYEQYF
CDR3 DNA: TGTGCCAGCAGTGGGAGCGGGATAACGACCTACGAGCAGTACTTC
J gene: TRBJ2-7
V gene: TRBV27
clone size: NA
D gene: TRBD2

CDR3 protein: CAIRGGTTNTGELFF
CDR3 DNA: TGTGCCATCAGAGGAGGGACGACGAACACCGGGGAGCTGTTTTTT
J gene: TRBJ2-2
V gene: TRBV10-3
clone size: NA
D gene: NA

CDR3 protein: CASNGPDRHFTDTQYF
CDR3 DNA: TGTGCCAGCAACGGCCCGGACAGGCATTTCACAGATACGCAGTATTTT
J gene: TRBJ2-3
V gene: TRBV2
clone size: NA
D gene: TRBD1

CDR3 protein: CASSPLAGETQETQYF
CDR3 DNA: TGTGCCAGCTCACCTCTAGCGGGGGAAACCCAAGAGACCCAGTACTTC
J gene: TRBJ2-5
V gene: TRBV18
clone size: NA
D gene: TRBD2

CDR3 protein: CASSLRTGAYEQYF
CDR3 DNA: TGCGCCAGCAGCCTTCGGACAGGGGCCTACGAGCAGTACTTC
J gene: TRBJ2-7
V gene: TRBV10-1
clone size: NA
D gene: TRBD1

CDR3 protein: CASSQALNQPQHF
CDR3 DNA: TGCGCCAGCAGCCAAGCTCTCAATCAGCCCCAGCATTTT
J gene: TRBJ1-5
V gene: TRBV4-1
clone size: NA
D gene: NA

CDR3 protein: CASSYSETQYF
CDR3 DNA: TGTGCCAGCAGTTACTCGGAGACCCAGTACTTC
J gene: TRBJ2-5
V gene: TRBV6-5
clone size: few
D gene: NA

CDR3 protein: CASSLDPGANVLTF
CDR3 DNA: TGTGCCAGCAGCTTAGATCCTGGGGCCAACGTCCTGACTTTC
J gene: TRBJ2-6
V gene: TRBV7-2
clone size: NA
D gene: NA

CDR3 protein: CASRTGNNEQYF
CDR3 DNA: TGTGCCAGCAGAACAGGGAACAACGAGCAGTACTTC
J gene: TRBJ2-7
V gene: TRBV6-5
clone size: NA
D gene: NA

CDR3 protein: CASSLDGANTEAFF
CDR3 DNA: TGCGCCAGCAGCTTGGATGGGGCGAACACTGAAGCTTTCTTT
J gene: TRBJ1-1
V gene: TRBV5-1
clone size: NA
D gene: NA

CDR3 protein: CASSIQQGPEAFF
CDR3 DNA: TGTGCCAGTAGTATCCAACAGGGGCCTGAAGCTTTCTTT
J gene: TRBJ1-1
V gene: TRBV19
clone size: few
D gene: TRBD1

CDR3 protein: CASSGDTGELFF
CDR3 DNA: TGTGCCAGCAGCGGGGACACCGGGGAGCTGTTTTTT
J gene: TRBJ2-2
V gene: TRBV9
clone size: NA
D gene: NA

CDR3 protein: CASSQDPGTGLYEQYF
CDR3 DNA: TGCGCCAGCAGCCAGGACCCCGGGACAGGACTCTACGAGCAGTACTTC
J gene: TRBJ2-7
V gene: TRBV4-1
clone size: NA
D gene: TRBD1

CDR3 protein: CASSENRGGRGTQYF
CDR3 DNA: TGTGCCAGCAGTGAAAATCGCGGGGGGCGGGGGACGCAGTATTTT
J gene: TRBJ2-3
V gene: TRBV2
clone size: NA
D gene: TRBD2

CDR3 protein: CASADTANYGYTF
CDR3 DNA: TGTGCCAGCGCGGACACAGCTAACTATGGCTACACCTTC
J gene: TRBJ1-2
V gene: TRBV19
clone size: NA
D gene: NA

CDR3 protein: CASSPFGGGEQFF
CDR3 DNA: TGTGCCAGCAGTCCCTTCGGGGGCGGTGAGCAGTTCTTC
J gene: TRBJ2-1
V gene: TRBV6-4
clone size: NA
D gene: NA

CDR3 protein: CASSLVGTSGLNEQFF
CDR3 DNA: TGTGCCAGCAGCTTAGTTGGGACTAGCGGGCTCAATGAGCAGTTCTTC
J gene: TRBJ2-1
V gene: TRBV7-8
clone size: many
D gene: TRBD2

CDR3 protein: CASSEFKGNTGELFF
CDR3 DNA: TGTGCCAGCAGTGAATTTAAAGGGAACACCGGGGAGCTGTTTTTT
J gene: TRBJ2-2
V gene: TRBV25-1
clone size: NA
D gene: NA

CDR3 protein: CASSLDRSTDTQYF
CDR3 DNA: TGTGCCAGCAGCTTGGACAGGAGCACAGATACGCAGTATTTT
J gene: TRBJ2-3
V gene: TRBV5-4
clone size: NA
D gene: NA

CDR3 protein: CASSFGEAEETQYF
CDR3 DNA: TGTGCCAGCAGCTTCGGAGAGGCCGAAGAGACCCAGTACTTC
J gene: TRBJ2-5
V gene: TRBV5-6
clone size: few
D gene: NA

CDR3 protein: CASSQEPQINEKLFF
CDR3 DNA: TGCGCCAGCAGCCAAGAGCCACAGATTAATGAAAAACTGTTTTTT
J gene: TRBJ1-4
V gene: TRBV4-1
clone size: NA
D gene: NA

CDR3 protein: CASSPPAGGLPQETRYF
CDR3 DNA: TGTGCCAGCTCACCACCGGCGGGGGGCCTTCCCCAAGAGACCCGGTACTTC
J gene: TRBJ2-5
V gene: TRBV18
clone size: NA
D gene: TRBD2

CDR3 protein: CASSYSELAGDTQYF
CDR3 DNA: TGTGCCAGCAGTTACTCGGAGTTGGCGGGAGATACGCAGTATTTT
J gene: TRBJ2-3
V gene: TRBV6-6
clone size: NA
D gene: NA

CDR3 protein: CASSHGQGKDGYTF
CDR3 DNA: TGTGCCAGCTCACACGGACAGGGGAAAGATGGCTACACCTTC
J gene: TRBJ1-2
V gene: TRBV18
clone size: NA
D gene: TRBD1

CDR3 protein: CAWSPQRGATDTQYF
CDR3 DNA: TGTGCCTGGAGTCCACAGCGGGGGGCCACAGATACGCAGTATTTT
J gene: TRBJ2-3
V gene: TRBV30
clone size: NA
D gene: TRBD2

CDR3 protein: CASSEDMSQYF
CDR3 DNA: TGTGCCAGCAGTGAGGACATGTCCCAGTACTTC
J gene: TRBJ2-5
V gene: TRBV6-1
clone size: NA
D gene: NA

CDR3 protein: CATWDRGHEQYF
CDR3 DNA: TGTGCCACCTGGGACAGGGGCCACGAGCAGTACTTC
J gene: TRBJ2-7
V gene: TRBV6-5
clone size: NA
D gene: TRBD1

CDR3 protein: CATDPGANYGYTF
CDR3 DNA: TGTGCCACTGACCCAGGGGCTAACTATGGCTACACCTTC
J gene: TRBJ1-2
V gene: TRBV10-3
clone size: NA
D gene: NA

CDR3 protein: CASSESGGTDTQYF
CDR3 DNA: TGTGCCAGCAGTGAGTCGGGGGGTACAGATACGCAGTATTTT
J gene: TRBJ2-3
V gene: TRBV2
clone size: NA
D gene: TRBD2

CDR3 protein: CASSALTGGNYEQYF
CDR3 DNA: TGCGCCAGCAGCGCCCTGACAGGGGGTAACTACGAGCAGTACTTC
J gene: TRBJ2-7
V gene: TRBV5-1
clone size: NA
D gene: TRBD1

CDR3 protein: CASSARGAVDNEQFF
CDR3 DNA: TGTGCCAGCAGCGCCCGGGGGGCCGTAGACAATGAGCAGTTCTTC
J gene: TRBJ2-1
V gene: TRBV7-3
clone size: NA
D gene: NA